This T cell receptor beta chain was retrieved from a study of cytomegalovirus exposure and HLA in healthy donors. The CDR3 runs 12 residues. Germline loops: CDR1 ENHRY, CDR2 SYGVKD. Trimming removed 2 bases at V and 3 bases at J, with 5 bases between. PCR used 60 Vbeta primers and 13 Jbeta primers. Clones were read by immunoSEQ multiplex PCR, and TCRdb kept only the in-frame ones, dropping some. The table includes under 200,000 clones, roughly 84% detected once. The sequenced sample was PBMCs. The sequence came from a boy between 10 and 17 years old in good health and CMV-seronegative. The chain uses TRBV10-3 and TRBJ2-7; D not resolved. The CDR3 DNA reads TGTGCCATCAGTGAGATAAACTACGAGCAGTACTTC. This codes for CAISEINYEQYF.